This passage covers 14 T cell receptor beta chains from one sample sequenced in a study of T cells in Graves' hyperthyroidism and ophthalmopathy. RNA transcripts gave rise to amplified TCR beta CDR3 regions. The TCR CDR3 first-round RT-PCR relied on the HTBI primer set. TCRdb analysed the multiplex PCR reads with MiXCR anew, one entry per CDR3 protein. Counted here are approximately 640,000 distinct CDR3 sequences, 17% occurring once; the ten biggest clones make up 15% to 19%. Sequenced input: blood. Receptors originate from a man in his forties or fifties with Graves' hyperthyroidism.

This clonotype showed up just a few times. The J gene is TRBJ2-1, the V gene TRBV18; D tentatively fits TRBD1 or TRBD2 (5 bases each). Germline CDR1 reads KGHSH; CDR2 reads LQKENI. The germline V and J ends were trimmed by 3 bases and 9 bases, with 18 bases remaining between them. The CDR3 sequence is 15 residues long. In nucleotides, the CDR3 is TGTGCCAGCTCACCCCCTTCCCCCCTGGGACCTGAGCAGTTCTTC. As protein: CASSPPSPLGPEQFF.

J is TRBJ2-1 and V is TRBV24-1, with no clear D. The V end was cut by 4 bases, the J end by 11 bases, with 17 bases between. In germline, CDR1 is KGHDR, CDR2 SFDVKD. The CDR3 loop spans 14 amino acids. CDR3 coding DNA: TGTGCCACCAGTGACCCCCCCCGAAGTGCTAAGCAGTTCTTC. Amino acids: CATSDPPRSAKQFF.

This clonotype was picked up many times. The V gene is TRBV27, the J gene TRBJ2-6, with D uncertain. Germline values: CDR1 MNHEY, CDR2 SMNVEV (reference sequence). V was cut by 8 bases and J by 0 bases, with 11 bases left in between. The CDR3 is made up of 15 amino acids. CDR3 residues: CASLDSYSGANVLTF. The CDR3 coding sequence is TGTGCCAGCCTTGACTCCTACTCTGGGGCCAACGTCCTGACTTTC.

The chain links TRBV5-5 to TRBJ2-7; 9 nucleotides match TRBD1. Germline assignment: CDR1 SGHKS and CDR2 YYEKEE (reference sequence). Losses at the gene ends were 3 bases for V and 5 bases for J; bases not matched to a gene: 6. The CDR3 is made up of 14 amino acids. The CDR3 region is CASSWGQGRDEQYF. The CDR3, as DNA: TGTGCCAGCAGCTGGGGACAGGGCAGGGACGAGCAGTACTTC.

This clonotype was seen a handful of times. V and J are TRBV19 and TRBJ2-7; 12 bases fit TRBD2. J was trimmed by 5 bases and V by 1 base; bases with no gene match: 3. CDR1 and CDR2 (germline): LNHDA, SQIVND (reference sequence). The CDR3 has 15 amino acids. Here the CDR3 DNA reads TGTGCCAGTAGTATAGGACTAGCGGGAGTTGACGAGCAGTACTTC. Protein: CASSIGLAGVDEQYF.

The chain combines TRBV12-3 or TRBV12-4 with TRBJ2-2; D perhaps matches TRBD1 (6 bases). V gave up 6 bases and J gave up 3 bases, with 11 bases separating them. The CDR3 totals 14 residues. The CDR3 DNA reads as TGTGCCAGCAGGGGGGACATGCACACCGGGGAGCTGTTTTTT. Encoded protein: CASRGDMHTGELFF.

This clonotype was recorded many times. This CDR3 is CASSFPRDRVNTEAFF. The DNA for the CDR3 is TGTGCCAGCAGTTTTCCTCGGGACAGGGTGAACACTGAAGCTTTCTTT. The chain has TRBV28 and TRBJ1-1; TRBD1 aligns across 9 bases. J lost 0 bases, V lost 3 bases, and 5 bases had no gene match. The V gene's germline CDR1 is MDHEN and CDR2 SYDVKM. The CDR3 runs to 16 residues.

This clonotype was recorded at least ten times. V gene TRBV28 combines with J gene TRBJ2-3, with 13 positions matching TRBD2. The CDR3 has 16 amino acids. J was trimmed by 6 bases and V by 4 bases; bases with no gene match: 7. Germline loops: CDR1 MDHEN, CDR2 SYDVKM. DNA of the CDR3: TGTGCCAGCAGTTCCCAGACTAGCGGGAGGAAGGATACGCAGTATTTT. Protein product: CASSSQTSGRKDTQYF.

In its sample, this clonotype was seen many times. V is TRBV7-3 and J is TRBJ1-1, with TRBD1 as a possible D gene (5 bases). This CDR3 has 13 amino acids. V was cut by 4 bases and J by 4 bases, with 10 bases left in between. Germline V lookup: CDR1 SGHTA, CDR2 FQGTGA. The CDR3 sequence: CASSSDGGTEAFF. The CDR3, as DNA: TGTGCCAGCAGCTCGGACGGGGGCACTGAAGCTTTCTTT.

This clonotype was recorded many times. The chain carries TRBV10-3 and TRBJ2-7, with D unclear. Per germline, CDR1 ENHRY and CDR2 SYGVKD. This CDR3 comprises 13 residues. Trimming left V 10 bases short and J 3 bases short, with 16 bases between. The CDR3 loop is CATLQVAYYEQYF. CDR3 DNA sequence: TGTGCCACCCTCCAGGTGGCCTACTACGAGCAGTACTTC.

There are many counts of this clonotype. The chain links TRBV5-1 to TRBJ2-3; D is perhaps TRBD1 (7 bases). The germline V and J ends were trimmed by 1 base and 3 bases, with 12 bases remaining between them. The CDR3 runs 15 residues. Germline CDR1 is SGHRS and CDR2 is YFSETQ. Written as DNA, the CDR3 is TGCGCCAGCAGCTTGCGACAGGGAGGTACAGATACGCAGTATTTT. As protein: CASSLRQGGTDTQYF.

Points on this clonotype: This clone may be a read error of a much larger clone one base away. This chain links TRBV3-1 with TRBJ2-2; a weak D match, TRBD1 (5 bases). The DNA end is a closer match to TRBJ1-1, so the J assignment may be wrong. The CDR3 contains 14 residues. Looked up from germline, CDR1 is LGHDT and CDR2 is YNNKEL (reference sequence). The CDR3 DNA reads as TGTGCCAGCAAACCGGGACCCTGGAACACTGGAGCTTTCTTT. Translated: CASKPGPWNTGAFF.

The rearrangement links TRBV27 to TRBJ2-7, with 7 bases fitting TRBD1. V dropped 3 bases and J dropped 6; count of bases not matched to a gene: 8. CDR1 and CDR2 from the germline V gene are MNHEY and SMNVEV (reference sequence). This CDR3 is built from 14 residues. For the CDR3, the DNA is TGTGCCAGCAGTTTCGGGGTAACAGGGGCCGAGCAGTACTTC. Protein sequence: CASSFGVTGAEQYF.

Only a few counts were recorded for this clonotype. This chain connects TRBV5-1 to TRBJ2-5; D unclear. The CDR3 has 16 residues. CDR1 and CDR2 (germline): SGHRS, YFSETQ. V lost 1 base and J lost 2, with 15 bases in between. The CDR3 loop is CASSLSGPPHQETQYF. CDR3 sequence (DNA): TGCGCCAGCAGCTTGAGTGGGCCACCTCATCAAGAGACCCAGTACTTC.